The present entry profiles one T cell receptor beta chain with its context. The sample originates from a study of human T cells and chemical hapten exposure. Study-wide context: Subjects had 2% DPC placed on about 2 cm by about 2 cm of upper inner arm skin for sensitization.

This sample's time point: pre-sensitization, week 0. Sample treatment: therapeutic diphenylcyclopropenone sensitization with weekly scalp DPC. V gave up 1 base and J gave up 0 bases; unmatched junction bases: 13. This CDR3 contains 19 residues. CDR1 and CDR2 (germline): DFQATT, SNEGSKA (reference sequence). In TCRdb, the RACE reads were re-called with MiXCR into one record per CDR3 protein. The sample carries more than 300,000 distinct CDR3 sequences, approximately 5.8% recorded once. The source is a woman between 18 and 30 years old with alopecia areata. Some clones in this sample may be carry-over from other donors' samples. The rearrangement joins TRBV20-1 to TRBJ2-3; 10 positions agree with TRBD2. The sample consisted of whole blood, taken in connection with sensitization to the hapten diphenylcyclopropenone (DPC). CDR3 sequence reads: CSARGQKRGGPISTDTQYF. As DNA, the CDR3 is TGCAGTGCTAGAGGACAAAAGCGGGGGGGCCCGATTAGCACAGATACGCAGTATTTT.